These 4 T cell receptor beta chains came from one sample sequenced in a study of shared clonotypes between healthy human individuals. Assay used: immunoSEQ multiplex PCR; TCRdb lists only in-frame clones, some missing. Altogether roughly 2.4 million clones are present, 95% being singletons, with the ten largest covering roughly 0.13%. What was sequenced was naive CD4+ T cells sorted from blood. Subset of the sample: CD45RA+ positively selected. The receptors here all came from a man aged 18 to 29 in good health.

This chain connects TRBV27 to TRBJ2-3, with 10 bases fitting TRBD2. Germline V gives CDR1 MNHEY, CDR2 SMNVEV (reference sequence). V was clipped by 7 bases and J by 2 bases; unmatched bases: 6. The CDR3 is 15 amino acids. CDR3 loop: CASNPTSGDTDTQYF. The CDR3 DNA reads TGTGCCAGCAATCCTACTAGCGGGGACACAGATACGCAGTATTTT.

The CDR3: CASSLAGTGGSEKLFF. As DNA, the CDR3 is TGCGCCAGCAGCTTGGCCGGGACAGGGGGCTCTGAAAAACTGTTTTTT. The J gene is TRBJ1-4, the V gene TRBV5-1; TRBD1 matches 12 bases. This CDR3 contains 16 residues. After removal of 0 bases from V and 7 bases from J, the junction contained 4 bases not matched to a gene. Germline V gene data show CDR1 as SGHRS and CDR2 as YFSETQ. Looking up the rest from reference TRBV5-1 and TRBJ1-4 gives the full variable domain: KAGVTQTPRYLIKTRGQQVTLSCSPISGHRSVSWYQQTPGQGLQFLFEYFSETQRNKGNFPGRFSGRQFSNSRSEMNVSTLELGDSALYLCASSLAGTGGSEKLFFGSGTQLSVL.

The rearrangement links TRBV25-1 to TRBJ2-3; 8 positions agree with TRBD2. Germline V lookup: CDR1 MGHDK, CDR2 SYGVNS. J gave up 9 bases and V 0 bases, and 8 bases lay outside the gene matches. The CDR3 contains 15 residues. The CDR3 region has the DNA TGTGCCAGCAGTGAATATTTGCGGGGGGAGGCAACGCAGTATTTT. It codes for CASSEYLRGEATQYF.

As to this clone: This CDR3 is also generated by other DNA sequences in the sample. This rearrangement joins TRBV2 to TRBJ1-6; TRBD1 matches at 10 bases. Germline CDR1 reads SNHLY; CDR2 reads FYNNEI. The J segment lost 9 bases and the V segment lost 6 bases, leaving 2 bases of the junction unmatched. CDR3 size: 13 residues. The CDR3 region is CASRDRGPSPLHF. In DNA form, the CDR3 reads TGTGCCAGCAGAGACAGGGGGCCTTCACCCCTCCACTTT.